The T cell receptor beta chain under discussion was sequenced for a study of a mutant IDH1 vaccine in newly diagnosed glioma. Whole-study context: Former treatment meant radiotherapy, temozolomide, or both; the majority had gotten both.

Germline CDR1 is SGHRS and CDR2 is YFSETQ. Germline trimming cut 5 bases from V and 0 bases from J; bases unmatched to any gene: 6. This CDR3 contains 15 residues. Time point described: week 5, during vaccination. In every dose of vaccine, 300 ug of mutant IDH1 20-mer peptide was given alongside topical imiquimod. About this clone: Its target is not known.

Profiled with immunoSEQ multiplex PCR; TCRdb holds only in-frame clones, not every one. The sample has over 30,000 clones; approximately 80% are singletons. The J gene is TRBJ2-3, the V gene TRBV5-1; the match to TRBD2 covers 7 bases. The receptor was derived from a man younger than 45 with glioma. Source: PBMCs, taken from a glioma patient whose treatment included an IDH1 peptide vaccine. In nucleotides, the CDR3 is TGCGCCAGCAGACGTCGACTAGCAAGCACAGATACGCAGTATTTT. It codes for CASRRRLASTDTQYF.